This T cell receptor beta chain is drawn from a study of blood T cell repertoires in COVID-19. The CDR3 length is 14 residues. Germline assignment: CDR1 SEHNR and CDR2 FQNEAQ (reference sequence). The ends lost 5 bases at V and 4 bases at J; junction bases unmatched: 3. Original analysis: Estimation of nucleated cell counts was performed using reference gene primer amplification. Sequenced by immunoSEQ multiplex PCR; TCRdb stores in-frame clones only, minus some. Clone size and V and J calls were adopted from that table, with D and trimming inferred from the DNA. The sample carries fewer than 90,000 clones, about nine tenths recorded once.

The V gene is TRBV7-9, the J gene TRBJ1-1, with 11 nucleotides matching TRBD1. Sequences were obtained from peripheral blood. The clonotype originates from a woman of 80 years or more with active COVID-19. CDR3 region: CASSRGTGGTEAFF. In DNA, the CDR3 is TGTGCCAGCAGCCGCGGGACAGGGGGCACTGAAGCTTTCTTT.